This T cell receptor (beta chain) was captured by sequencing in a study of T-cell memory formation after mild COVID-19 (dated by TCRdb to about 2021). As for the study more broadly: TCR sequence clusters from the two donors were largely donor specific. In a couple of donors, T-cell clones that expanded and contracted after mild COVID-19 were tracked by sequencing TCRalpha and TCRbeta repertoires over time. The cohort was made up of two young adult volunteers, one female and one male, who were previously healthy. Results the study describes overall, beyond this receptor: Balanced CD4/CD8 phenotypes were observed for clones contracting from day 15 to 85, whereas a bias towards CD4+ was observed for a second wave of clones expanding from day 15 to 37. Contracting CD4+ clones turned up mainly in the CM and EM memory subsets, whereas EMRA was where CD8+ clones were enriched. SARS-CoV-2 specificity of the second-wave clones peaking on day 37 was not confirmed. Only a couple of mild cases were covered in the study, and larger cohorts including severe cases with pre-infection samples were considered necessary. Some responding clones were detected in pre-infection memory, which suggested that pre-existing cross-reactive memory T cells had joined the SARS-CoV-2 response.

Sequencer: Illumina NovaSeq 6000. cDNA libraries for TCRalpha and TCRbeta were prepared by 5'RACE using constant-segment primers, with sample barcodes and unique molecular identifiers added. RNA was extracted from every sample with Trizol reagent. Libraries were amplified in two PCR steps, with a second sample barcode and Illumina TruSeq adapters added in the second step. The libraries were sequenced on an Illumina NovaSeq using 2 x 150 bp paired-end reads. Per the authors' processing: The reads were demultiplexed and collapsed into UMI-guided consensus sequences using migec v1.2.7. Using mixcr v2.1.11, the UMI consensuses were aligned to TRA and TRB V and J templates and assembled into clonotypes. A clonotype was counted as expanded or contracted only when both edgeR and NoisET called the clonotype significant, with the noise models trained on biological replicates. edgeR calls used a false discovery rate-adjusted p below 0.01 and a log2 fold-change threshold of 1. As an exploratory analysis of dynamics, max-normalized trajectories of the 1000 most abundant clonotypes were examined by PCA with hierarchical clustering. Each responding clone was given a CD4 or CD8 phenotype based on the CD4+ and CD8+ repertoires, which had been sequenced separately. TCRdb reworked the public reads: Q25 trimming with fastp, MiXCR clone assembly, productive beta chains retained. Identical CDR3 protein sequences are pooled into one entry, listed with their most common genes and DNA. TCRdb, not the authors, supplied the V and J calls. Within this sample are 100,000 to 120,000 distinct CDR3 sequences, with roughly a sixth of them counted one time only. Of the sample, roughly 5.5% falls within the top ten clones.

At the junction V is shortened by 5 bases and J by 8 bases; bases outside the gene matches: 9. The CDR3 holds 14 amino acids from the cysteine to the phenylalanine. The sequence is cut down to CDR3 DNA, 42 bases in frame from base 1. From a lookup of the germline V gene, CDR1 and CDR2 are SQVTM and ANQGSEA. Only a few counts were recorded for this clonotype. Its binding antigen is unknown. The input lacks base qualities; no much larger clone sits a single base away. Ficoll-Paque density gradient centrifugation was used to isolate PBMCs. The rearrangement combines TRBV29-1 with TRBJ1-2; 12 bases in the middle match TRBD1. The material sequenced was PBMCs or a T cell subset sorted from them (not recorded which). This TCR came from a man between 18 and 35 years old who had mild COVID-19 (a few samples of this study predate the infection). The sample titles of this study are shuffled in the database, so cell type and time point are left out; the donor was told from shared clones. The nucleotide sequence reads TGCAGCGTTAACCGGGACAGGGGGCAAAAAGGCTACACCTTC. Its protein product is CSVNRDRGQKGYTF.